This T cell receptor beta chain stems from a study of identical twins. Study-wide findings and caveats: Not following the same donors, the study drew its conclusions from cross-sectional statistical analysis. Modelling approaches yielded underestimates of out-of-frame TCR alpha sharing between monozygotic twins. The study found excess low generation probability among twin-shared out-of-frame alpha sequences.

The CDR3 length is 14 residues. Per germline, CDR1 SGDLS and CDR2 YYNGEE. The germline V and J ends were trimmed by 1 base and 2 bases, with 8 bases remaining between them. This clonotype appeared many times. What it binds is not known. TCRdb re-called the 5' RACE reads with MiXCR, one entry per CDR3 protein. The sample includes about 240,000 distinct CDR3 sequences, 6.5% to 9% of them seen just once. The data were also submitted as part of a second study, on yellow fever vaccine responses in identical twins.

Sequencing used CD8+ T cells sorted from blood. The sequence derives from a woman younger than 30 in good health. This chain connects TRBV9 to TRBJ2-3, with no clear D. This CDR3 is CASSVNSFTDTQYF. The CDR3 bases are TGTGCCAGCAGCGTAAATAGCTTCACAGATACGCAGTATTTT.